This T cell receptor (beta chain) derives from a study of blood T cell repertoires in COVID-19. As for the study in general: PBMCs, B-cell-depleted T cells, or T cells provided the cDNA or gDNA that made up the material.

Sequenced by immunoSEQ multiplex PCR; TCRdb stores in-frame clones only, minus some. The data contain around 270,000 clones, approximately 84% of them seen just once; the ten biggest clones take up approximately 15%. The Seattle patients joined while their infection was active and were tracked longitudinally afterward. This CDR3 has 13 amino acids. Germline V gene data show CDR1 as LGHNA and CDR2 as YSLEER. The V end was cut by 3 bases, the J end by 3 bases, with 8 bases between. V is TRBV4-3 and J is TRBJ1-1, with TRBD1 as a possible D gene (6 bases). The material sequenced was peripheral blood. This receptor was identified in a person aged 65 to 79 with COVID-19, enrolled during active disease. CDR3 nucleotide sequence: TGCGCCAGCAGCCAGGGGGCTTACACTGAAGCTTTCTTT. Translated: CASSQGAYTEAFF.